A single sample gave rise to the 17 T cell receptor beta chains below, sequenced in a study of T cells in Graves' hyperthyroidism and ophthalmopathy. Using RNA transcripts as the source, TCR beta CDR3 regions were amplified. During a first-round RT-PCR of the TCR CDR3, the HTBI primer set was used. TCRdb used MiXCR to reprocess the multiplex PCR reads, holding one entry per CDR3 protein. The profile shows roughly 380,000 distinct CDR3 sequences, about an eighth of them singletons. The sample taken for sequencing was blood. Receptors originate from a woman younger than 35 with Graves' hyperthyroidism.

This chain joins TRBV29-1 and TRBJ1-1; no clear D. Germline V gene data show CDR1 as SQVTM and CDR2 as ANQGSEA. V dropped 0 bases and J dropped 0 bases, with 5 bases sitting between them. The CDR3 loop spans 13 amino acids. The CDR3 here is CSVEEQLNTEAFF. The CDR3 DNA sequence: TGCAGCGTTGAAGAACAGTTGAACACTGAAGCTTTCTTT.

Of note for this clonotype: The junction departs from the called germline gene at one end, perhaps through a read error. The chain has TRBV4-3 and TRBJ1-1; a weak D match, TRBD1 (5 bases). The CDR3 spans 13 residues. Germline-derived CDR1 and CDR2 are LGHNA and YSLEER. The CDR3 DNA is TGCGCCAGCAGTCGGGACGGGAACACTGAAGCTTCCTTT. Translated, it gives CASSRDGNTEASF.

This clonotype came up many times. The chain uses TRBV5-6 and TRBJ1-1; D perhaps matches TRBD1 (6 bases). The CDR3 runs to 13 residues. V was cut by 0 bases and J by 6 bases, with 9 bases left in between. The germline CDR1 and CDR2 sequences are SGHDT and YYEEEE. The CDR3 sequence is CASSLVGAPEAFF. CDR3 DNA sequence: TGTGCCAGCAGCTTGGTGGGGGCGCCTGAAGCTTTCTTT. The whole variable domain, filled in from reference TRBV5-6 and TRBJ1-1, reads DAGVTQSPTHLIKTRGQQVTLRCSPKSGHDTVSWYQQALGQGPQFIFQYYEEEERQRGNFPDRFSGHQFPNYSSELNVNALLLGDSALYLCASSLVGAPEAFFGQGTRLTVV.

This clonotype was counted many times. The CDR3 protein is CASTSRTSDKPDNEQFF. In nucleotides, the CDR3 is TGTGCCAGCACCAGCCGGACTAGCGACAAACCTGACAATGAGCAGTTCTTC. The V and J genes are TRBV7-9 and TRBJ2-1, with 9 bases fitting TRBD2. The length of the CDR3 is 17 residues. Trimming at V came to 7 bases and at J to 5 bases, leaving 15 bases not matched to a gene. CDR1 is SEHNR, CDR2 FQNEAQ, per germline (reference sequence).

This clonotype showed up many times. The rearrangement joins TRBV28 to TRBJ1-1; TRBD1 might be the D (5 bases). V shed 5 bases and J shed 4 bases, with 17 bases lying between them. Germline CDR1 MDHEN, CDR2 SYDVKM. The CDR3 runs 15 residues. CDR3 sequence (DNA): TGTGCCAGCAGTGCATCAGGGATTTTGGGCACTGAAGCTTTCTTT. Its translation: CASSASGILGTEAFF.

The chain couples TRBV28 to TRBJ2-1, with no clear D. Germline V gives CDR1 MDHEN, CDR2 SYDVKM. This CDR3 contains 11 residues. V dropped 6 bases and J dropped 10 bases, with 10 bases sitting between them. CDR3 coding DNA: TGTGCCAGCAGCTCTCTTACGGAGCAGTTCTTC. Amino acids: CASSSLTEQFF.

This clonotype was counted only a few times. This sequence joins TRBV20-1 and TRBJ1-2; D unclear. Trimming removed 0 bases at V and 0 bases at J, with 11 bases between. In germline, CDR1 is DFQATT, CDR2 SNEGSKA (reference sequence). The CDR3 spans 15 residues. The CDR3 DNA follows: TGCAGTGCTAGAGATCATCACAGCACTAACTATGGCTACACCTTC. Protein product: CSARDHHSTNYGYTF.

This clonotype was picked up a small number of times. This chain links TRBV6-5 with TRBJ1-1, with unresolved D. Trimming shortened V by 1 base and J by 1 base, and 7 bases separated the two germline ends. The CDR3 is made up of 14 amino acids. The germline V gene has CDR1 MNHEY and CDR2 SVGAGI. CDR3 in amino acids: CASSYCTENTEAFF. The DNA for the CDR3 is TGTGCCAGCAGTTACTGCACAGAGAACACTGAAGCTTTCTTT.

This clonotype was seen only a few times. J is TRBJ2-7 and V is TRBV14; 7 nucleotides agree with TRBD2. With 1 base clipped from V and 8 bases from J, the junction kept 2 bases outside the gene matches. Germline V gene lookup returns CDR1 SGHDN and CDR2 FVKESK. The CDR3 extends over 12 amino acids. The CDR3 nucleotides read TGTGCCAGCAGCCAAGCGGGGGGACAGCAGTACTTC. Translating it yields CASSQAGGQQYF.

This clonotype was recorded at least ten times. The V and J genes are TRBV28 and TRBJ2-1, with unresolved D. The CDR3 length is 13 residues. Trimming removed 4 bases at V and 9 bases at J, with 13 bases between. CDR1 and CDR2 (germline): MDHEN, SYDVKM. This chain's CDR3 is CASSSRLRTEQFF. The CDR3 DNA reads TGTGCCAGCAGTTCACGCCTGAGGACTGAGCAGTTCTTC. The full variable domain, its missing parts supplied by reference TRBV28 and TRBJ2-1, is DVKVTQSSRYLVKRTGEKVFLECVQDMDHENMFWYRQDPGLGLRLIYFSYDVKMKEKGDIPEGYSVSREKKERFSLILESASTNQTSMYLCASSSRLRTEQFFGPGTRLTVL.

This clonotype has at least ten counts. The genes are TRBV7-8 and TRBJ2-1; D remains unclear. V was trimmed by 2 bases and J by 4 bases, leaving 21 bases between them. This CDR3 is built from 18 residues. Germline V gene data show CDR1 as SGHVS and CDR2 as FQNEAQ. CDR3 amino acids: CASSLWSPVASVYNEQFF. For the CDR3, the DNA is TGTGCCAGCAGCTTATGGTCCCCTGTAGCATCGGTATACAATGAGCAGTTCTTC.

This clonotype has a handful of counts. The chain combines TRBV18 with TRBJ2-1, with D possibly being TRBD2 (5 bases). CDR3 length equals 15 residues. Germline V lookup: CDR1 KGHSH, CDR2 LQKENI. V was shortened by 3 bases and J by 7 bases, with 16 bases between the two germline ends. The CDR3 DNA follows: TGTGCCAGCTCACCGGCTAGCCCGGGTTGGAATGAGCAGTTCTTC. It is translated as CASSPASPGWNEQFF. The variable domain in full, with the rest retrieved from reference TRBV18 and TRBJ2-1, is NAGVMQNPRHLVRRRGQEARLRCSPMKGHSHVYWYRQLPEEGLKFMVYLQKENIIDESGMPKERFSAEFPKEGPSILRIQQVVRGDSAAYFCASSPASPGWNEQFFGPGTRLTVL.

This clonotype occurred many times. J is TRBJ1-4 and V is TRBV9, with 10 bases aligning to TRBD1. This CDR3 has 17 residues. Germline V gives CDR1 SGDLS, CDR2 YYNGEE. After removal of 3 bases from V and 7 bases from J, the junction contained 12 bases not matched to a gene. CDR3: CASSAGTGVRSGEKLFF. DNA for the CDR3: TGTGCCAGCAGCGCCGGGACAGGGGTTCGCTCGGGTGAAAAACTGTTTTTT.

To note about this clonotype: At one end, the junction sequence differs from germline, possibly due to a read error. The chain couples TRBV4-2 to TRBJ2-1; D possibly corresponds to TRBD2 (5 bases). The CDR3 loop spans 14 amino acids. Germline-derived CDR1 and CDR2 are LGHNA and YNFKEQ. This CDR3 is CASIQDGIDDEQFF. The CDR3 coding sequence is TGTGCCAGCATCCAAGACGGGATTGACGATGAGCAGTTCTTC.

This chain joins TRBV13 and TRBJ1-3, with a possible D match to TRBD1 (6 bases). Trimming removed 0 bases from V and 2 bases from J, with 8 bases in between. The CDR3 has 15 residues. CDR1 is PRHDT and CDR2 is FYEKMQ in the germline V gene (reference sequence). Written as DNA, the CDR3 is TGTGCCAGCAGCTTAGGAAGGGGGACTGGAAACACCATATATTTT. Protein product: CASSLGRGTGNTIYF.

The table lists this clonotype with many counts. CDR3 bases: TGTGCCAGCTCACCGCCCAACACAGATACGCAGTATTTT. This gives the protein CASSPPNTDTQYF. The chain links TRBV18 to TRBJ2-3; D gene ambiguous. CDR3 length: 13 residues. Germline V gene sequence: CDR1 KGHSH, CDR2 LQKENI. V was cut by 3 bases and J by 2 bases, with 6 bases left in between. The full variable domain, completed using reference TRBV18 and TRBJ2-3, is NAGVMQNPRHLVRRRGQEARLRCSPMKGHSHVYWYRQLPEEGLKFMVYLQKENIIDESGMPKERFSAEFPKEGPSILRIQQVVRGDSAAYFCASSPPNTDTQYFGPGTRLTVL.

The rearrangement joins TRBV7-8 to TRBJ2-7; TRBD2 matches at 10 bases. Trimming took 1 base from V and 6 from J; bases not matched to a gene: 21. Germline assignment: CDR1 SGHVS and CDR2 FQNEAQ. This CDR3 spans 20 amino acids. The CDR3 here is CASSLGLFGSSGRLAAEQYF. CDR3 DNA sequence: TGTGCCAGCAGCTTAGGGTTGTTCGGGTCTAGCGGGAGACTGGCGGCCGAGCAGTACTTC.